This TCR beta chain was documented in a study of OX40 agonist ivuxolimab in advanced cancers. On this clone: What it binds is unknown.

Study results and limitations: CD8+ T cells showed, on average, more clonal expansion than CD4+ cells. By week 6 at 0.1 to 3.0 mg/kg, blood CD4+ and CD8+ T cells had expanded clonally.

The repertoire was sequenced with immunoSEQ multiplex PCR; TCRdb's copy has only in-frame clones and lacks some. The data show tens of thousands of clones, 84% seen once. Trimming took 5 bases from V and 4 from J, leaving 11 bases between them. The germline V gene encodes CDR1 SEHNR and CDR2 FQNEAQ (reference sequence). The CDR3 spans 13 residues. The TCR was taken from an adult with an advanced solid tumor such as melanoma, head and neck, liver or kidney cancer. Here the sequenced sample was CD4+ or CD8+ T cells sorted from blood, taken in a trial of the OX40 agonist ivuxolimab. The chain uses TRBV7-9 and TRBJ1-2; D call uncertain. CDR3 nucleotides: TGTGCCAGCAGCGCCTCGGGCCTCTATGGCTACACCTTC. Encoded protein: CASSASGLYGYTF.